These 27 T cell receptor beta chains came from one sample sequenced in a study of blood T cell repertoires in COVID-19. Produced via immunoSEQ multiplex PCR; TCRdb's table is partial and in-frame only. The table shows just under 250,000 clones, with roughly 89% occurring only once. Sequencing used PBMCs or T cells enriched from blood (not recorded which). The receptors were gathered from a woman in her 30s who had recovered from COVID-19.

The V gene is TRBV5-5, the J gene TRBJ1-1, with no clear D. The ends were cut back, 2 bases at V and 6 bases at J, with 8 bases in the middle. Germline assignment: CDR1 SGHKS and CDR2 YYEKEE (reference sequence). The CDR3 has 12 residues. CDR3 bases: TGTGCCAGCAGCTTTGTATCCGCTGAAGCTTTCTTT. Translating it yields CASSFVSAEAFF.

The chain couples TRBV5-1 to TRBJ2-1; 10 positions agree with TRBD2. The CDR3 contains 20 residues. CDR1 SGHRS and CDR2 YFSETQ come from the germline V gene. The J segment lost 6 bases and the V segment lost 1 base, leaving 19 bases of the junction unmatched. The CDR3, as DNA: TGCGCCAGCAGCTTGTACGCTAGGGGTGGTAGCGGGAGGTTTTTCAATGAGCAGTTCTTC. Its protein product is CASSLYARGGSGRFFNEQFF.

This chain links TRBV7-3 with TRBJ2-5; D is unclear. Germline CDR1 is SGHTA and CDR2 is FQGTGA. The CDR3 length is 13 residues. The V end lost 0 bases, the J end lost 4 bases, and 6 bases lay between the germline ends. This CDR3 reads CASSLTPVETQYF. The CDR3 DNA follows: TGTGCCAGCAGCTTAACACCGGTAGAGACCCAGTACTTC.

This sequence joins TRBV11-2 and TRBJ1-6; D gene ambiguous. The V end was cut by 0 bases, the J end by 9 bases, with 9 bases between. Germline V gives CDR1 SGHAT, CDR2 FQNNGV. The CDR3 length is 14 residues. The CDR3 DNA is TGTGCCAGCAGCTTAGATCGGCAGGTTTCACCCCTCCACTTT. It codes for CASSLDRQVSPLHF.

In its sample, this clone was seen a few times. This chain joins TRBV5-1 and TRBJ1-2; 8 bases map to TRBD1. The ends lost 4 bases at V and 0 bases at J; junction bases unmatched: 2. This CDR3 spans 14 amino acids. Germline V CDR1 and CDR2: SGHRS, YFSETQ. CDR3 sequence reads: CASSADRANYGYTF. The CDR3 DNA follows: TGCGCCAGCAGCGCGGACAGGGCTAACTATGGCTACACCTTC.

The CDR3 reads CSVLQLQGLAFF. The CDR3 region has the DNA TGCAGCGTTCTTCAACTTCAGGGGCTAGCTTTCTTT. This chain connects TRBV29-1 to TRBJ1-1, with a tentative D call TRBD1 (6 bases). There are 12 residues in the CDR3. V was cut by 5 bases and J by 10 bases, with 17 bases left in between. Germline lookup yields CDR1 SQVTM and CDR2 ANQGSEA.

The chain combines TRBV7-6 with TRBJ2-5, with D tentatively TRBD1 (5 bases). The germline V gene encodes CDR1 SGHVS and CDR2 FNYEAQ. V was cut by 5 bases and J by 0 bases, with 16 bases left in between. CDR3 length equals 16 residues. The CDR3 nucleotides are TGTGCCAGCAGCCCCCGACAGAGAGTGAACCAAGAGACCCAGTACTTC. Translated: CASSPRQRVNQETQYF.

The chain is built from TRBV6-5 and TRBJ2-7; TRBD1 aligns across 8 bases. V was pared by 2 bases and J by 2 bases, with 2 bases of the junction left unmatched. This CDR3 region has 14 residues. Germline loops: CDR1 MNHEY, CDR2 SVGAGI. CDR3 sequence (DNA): TGTGCCAGCAGTTACGGGACAGGAACCTACGAGCAGTACTTC. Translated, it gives CASSYGTGTYEQYF.

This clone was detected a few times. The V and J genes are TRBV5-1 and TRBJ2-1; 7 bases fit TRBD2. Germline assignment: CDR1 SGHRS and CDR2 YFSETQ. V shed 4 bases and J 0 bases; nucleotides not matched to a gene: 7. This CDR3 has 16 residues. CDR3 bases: TGCGCCAGCAGCCGGGGACTACCGAACTCCTACAATGAGCAGTTCTTC. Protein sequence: CASSRGLPNSYNEQFF.

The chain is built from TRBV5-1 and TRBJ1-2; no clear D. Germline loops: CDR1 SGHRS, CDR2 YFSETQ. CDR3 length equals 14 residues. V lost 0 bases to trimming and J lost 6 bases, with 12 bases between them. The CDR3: CASSLEKRRDGYTF. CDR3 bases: TGCGCCAGCAGCTTGGAGAAGCGGCGGGATGGCTACACCTTC.

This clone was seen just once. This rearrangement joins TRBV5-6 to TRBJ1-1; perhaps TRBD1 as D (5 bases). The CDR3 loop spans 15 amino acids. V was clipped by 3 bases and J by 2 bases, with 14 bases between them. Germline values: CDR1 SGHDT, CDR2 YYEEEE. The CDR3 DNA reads TGTGCCAGCAGCTCCCGACAGAATCTTAACACTGAAGCTTTCTTT. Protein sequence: CASSSRQNLNTEAFF.

CDR3 nucleotides: TGTGCCAGCAGCGTATCCGCAGATACGCAGTATTTT. This encodes CASSVSADTQYF. The chain recombines TRBV9 with TRBJ2-3; D not certain. V gave up 1 base and J gave up 4 bases, with 4 bases separating them. The CDR3 is 12 residues long. Germline-derived CDR1 and CDR2 are SGDLS and YYNGEE.

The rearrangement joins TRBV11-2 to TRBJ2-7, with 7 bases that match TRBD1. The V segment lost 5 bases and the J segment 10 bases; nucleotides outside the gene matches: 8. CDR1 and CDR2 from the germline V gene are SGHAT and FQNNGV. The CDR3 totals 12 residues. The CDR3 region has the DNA TGTGCCAGCAGCCAGGACAGGAATCCCCAGTACTTC. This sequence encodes CASSQDRNPQYF.

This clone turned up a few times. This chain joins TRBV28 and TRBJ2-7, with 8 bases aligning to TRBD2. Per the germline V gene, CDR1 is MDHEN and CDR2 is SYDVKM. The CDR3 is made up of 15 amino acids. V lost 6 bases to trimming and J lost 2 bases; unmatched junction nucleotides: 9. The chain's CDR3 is CASSLLADPPYEQYF. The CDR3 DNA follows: TGTGCCAGCAGCTTACTAGCGGACCCACCCTACGAGCAGTACTTC.

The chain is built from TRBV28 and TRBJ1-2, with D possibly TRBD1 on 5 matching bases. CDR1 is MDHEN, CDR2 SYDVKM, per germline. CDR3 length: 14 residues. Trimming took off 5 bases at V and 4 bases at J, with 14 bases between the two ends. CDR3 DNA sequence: TGTGCCAGCAGTGTGGACAAATTATCCTATGGCTACACCTTC. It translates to CASSVDKLSYGYTF.

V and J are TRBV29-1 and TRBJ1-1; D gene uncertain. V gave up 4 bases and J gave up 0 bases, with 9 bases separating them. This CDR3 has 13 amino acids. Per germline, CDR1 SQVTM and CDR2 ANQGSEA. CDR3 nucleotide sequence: TGCAGCGTTGCCGACATATTGAACACTGAAGCTTTCTTT. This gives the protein CSVADILNTEAFF. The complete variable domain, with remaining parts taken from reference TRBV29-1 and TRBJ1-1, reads SAVISQKPSRDICQRGTSLTIQCQVDSQVTMMFWYRQQPGQSLTLIATANQGSEATYESGFVIDKFPISRPNLTFSTLTVSNMSPEDSSIYLCSVADILNTEAFFGQGTRLTVV.

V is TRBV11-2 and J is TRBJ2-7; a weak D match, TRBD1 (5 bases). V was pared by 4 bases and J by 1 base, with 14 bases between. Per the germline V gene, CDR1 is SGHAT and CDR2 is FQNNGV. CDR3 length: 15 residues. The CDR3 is CASSSKGYPSYEQYF. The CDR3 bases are TGTGCCAGCAGCTCCAAGGGGTATCCTTCCTACGAGCAGTACTTC.

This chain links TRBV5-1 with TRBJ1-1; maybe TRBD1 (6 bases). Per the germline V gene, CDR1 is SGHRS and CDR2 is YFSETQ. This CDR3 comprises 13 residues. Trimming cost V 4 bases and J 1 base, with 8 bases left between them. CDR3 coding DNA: TGCGCCAGCAGCCAGGGGACGAACACTGAAGCTTTCTTT. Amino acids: CASSQGTNTEAFF.

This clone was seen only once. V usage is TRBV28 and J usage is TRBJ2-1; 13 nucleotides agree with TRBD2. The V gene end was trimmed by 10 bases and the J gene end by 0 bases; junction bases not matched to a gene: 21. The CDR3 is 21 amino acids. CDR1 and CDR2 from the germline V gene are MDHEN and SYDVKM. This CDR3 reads CATGGWRGTSGAPSSYNEQFF. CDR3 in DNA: TGTGCCACCGGGGGGTGGAGGGGGACTAGCGGGGCGCCTAGCTCCTACAATGAGCAGTTCTTC.

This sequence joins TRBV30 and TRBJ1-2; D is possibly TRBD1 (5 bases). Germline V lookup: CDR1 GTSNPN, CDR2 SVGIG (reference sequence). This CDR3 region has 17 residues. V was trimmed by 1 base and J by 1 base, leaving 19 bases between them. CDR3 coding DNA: TGTGCCTGGAGTGCCCCCGACAGACCCTCCCTTAACTATGGCTACACCTTC. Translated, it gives CAWSAPDRPSLNYGYTF. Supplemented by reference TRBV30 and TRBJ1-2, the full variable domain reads SQTIHQWPATLVQPVGSPLSLECTVEGTSNPNLYWYRQAAGRGLQLLFYSVGIGQISSEVPQNLSASRPQDRQFILSSKKLLLSDSGFYLCAWSAPDRPSLNYGYTFGSGTRLTVV.

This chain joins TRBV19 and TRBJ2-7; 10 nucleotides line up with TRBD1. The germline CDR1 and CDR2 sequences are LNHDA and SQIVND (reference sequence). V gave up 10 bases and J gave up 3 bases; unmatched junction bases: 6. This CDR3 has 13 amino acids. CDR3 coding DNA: TGTGCCACTGCGGGACAGGGGTTCTACGAGCAGTACTTC. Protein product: CATAGQGFYEQYF.

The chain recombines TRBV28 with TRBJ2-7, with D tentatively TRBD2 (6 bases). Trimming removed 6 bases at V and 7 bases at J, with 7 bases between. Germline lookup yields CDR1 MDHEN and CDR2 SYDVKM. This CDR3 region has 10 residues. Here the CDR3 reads CASRGGEQYF. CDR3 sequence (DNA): TGTGCCAGCAGGGGGGGAGAGCAGTACTTC.

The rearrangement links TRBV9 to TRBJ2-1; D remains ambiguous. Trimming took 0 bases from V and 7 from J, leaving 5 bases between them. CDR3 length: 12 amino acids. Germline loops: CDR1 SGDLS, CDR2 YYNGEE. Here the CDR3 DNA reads TGTGCCAGCAGCGTAGGTCTTAATGAGCAGTTCTTC. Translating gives CASSVGLNEQFF.

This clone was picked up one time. The CDR3 DNA follows: TGTGCCAGCTCACCTAGGTCGACAACTCTGAACACTGAAGCTTTCTTT. Its protein product is CASSPRSTTLNTEAFF. The chain carries TRBV18 and TRBJ1-1; D unclear. CDR1 and CDR2 from the germline V gene are KGHSH and LQKENI. The V end lost 3 bases, the J end lost 0 bases, and 14 bases lay between the germline ends. The CDR3 has 16 residues.

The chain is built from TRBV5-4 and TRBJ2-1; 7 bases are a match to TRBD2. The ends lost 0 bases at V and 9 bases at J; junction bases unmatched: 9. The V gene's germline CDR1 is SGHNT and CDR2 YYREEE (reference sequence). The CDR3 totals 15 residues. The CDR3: CASSLGRREHGEQFF. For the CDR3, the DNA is TGTGCCAGCAGCTTGGGTCGGCGGGAGCACGGTGAGCAGTTCTTC.

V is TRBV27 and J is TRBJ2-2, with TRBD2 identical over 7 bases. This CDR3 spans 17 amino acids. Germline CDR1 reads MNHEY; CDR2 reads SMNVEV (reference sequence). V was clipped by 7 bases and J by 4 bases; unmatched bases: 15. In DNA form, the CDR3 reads TGTGCCAGCACCTACAGCGGGACCCGGAGGCTCACCGGGGAGCTGTTTTTT. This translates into CASTYSGTRRLTGELFF.

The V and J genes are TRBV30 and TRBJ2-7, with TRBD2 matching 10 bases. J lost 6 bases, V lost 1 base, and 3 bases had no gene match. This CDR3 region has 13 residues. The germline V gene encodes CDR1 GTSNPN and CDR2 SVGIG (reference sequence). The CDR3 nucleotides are TGTGCCTGGAGTGCCGGGACTAGCGTCGAGCAGTACTTC. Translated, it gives CAWSAGTSVEQYF.